Sequencing of this TCR beta chain was carried out in a study of cytomegalovirus exposure and HLA in healthy donors (dated by TCRdb to about 2017). As for the study more broadly: According to an earlier analysis of 550 to 700 of the donors, 200 million or so T cells yielded over 100 million unique TCR beta sequences and about 280 Gb of sequence data. All discovery cohort repertoires had been generated on a single sequencing platform. Class I and class II HLA loci were covered by the typing at four-digit resolution. Besides the first cohort of roughly 640 subjects, a separate validation cohort made up of 120 or so different subjects was used. A later genetic analysis used genome-wide SNP genotypes for about three fifths of the 666 donors, treating that subset as a discovery cohort. Roughly 5 DR-DQ haplotypes were handled as single units for association and clustering, since linkage in the cohort was strong. The study was designed to test whether signatures of past pathogen exposure could be identified by cataloging public T cell receptors. The later analysis used no new phenotypic data to find candidate immune exposures, relying instead on TCR beta sequences and their occurrence across donors. To decide whether each TCR beta V gene segment behaved as functional or pseudogenic, an earlier analysis of some 600 of the donors relied on high-throughput TCR beta sequencing. To predict cytomegalovirus infection status, the study combined high-throughput TCR immunosequencing, statistical association of individual TCRs with disease status, and machine learning. The number of typed donors differed by locus: about 620-630 for A, B, C, DRB1 and DQB1; approximately 520 for DQA1; some 590 for DPA1; and approximately 450 for DPB1. Alongside the repertoire data, information on donor age, sex, ethnicity and CMV serostatus was compiled. An early release that covered 640 HLA-typed donors contained about 300 gigabases of sequencing data and around 85 million unique TCR sequences. Of the approximately 400 genotyped donors, roughly 80% were placed in the genetic ancestry cluster associated with self-reported Caucasian donors. Among 350 to 400 genotyped donors of the cohort, an average of about 240,000 unique TCR beta nucleotide sequences were sequenced per donor, roughly 20% of them non-productive. A later analysis re-analyzed previously published TCR beta repertoires from about 600 donors and added high-resolution HLA genotyping to study TCR occurrence patterns. Using immunosequencing, the study profiled T cell repertoires from 500 to 800 subjects and related those repertoires to cytomegalovirus serostatus. What the study reported, not specific to this receptor: Broadly in line with IMGT annotations, most TCR beta V segments showed up in productive rearrangements about 90% or about 30% of the time in an earlier analysis of under 700 of the donors. Because HLA typing was unavailable for some donors at each locus, only the typed subset was used in association tests. Some IMGT-functional V segments, including TRBV6-2 and TRBV6-3, could not be distinguished by the 87-base-pair reads and were therefore excluded. In a later genetic analysis, fewer N-insertions in productive TCRs were reported among donors in an Asian-associated ancestry cluster than the approximately 630-donor mean. CMV serostatus was the only immune exposure information available for the cohort. In vitro tests confirmed that a few of the cytomegalovirus-associated TCR beta chains recognize cytomegalovirus antigens. The presence/absence analyses assumed that sequencing depth was roughly uniform across donors, and that assumption may not be true. While some public TCRs were present in many individuals, most TCR sequences turned up only very rarely across donors. This cohort had only TCR beta chains sequenced, and the lack of alpha or paired-chain data limited which features could be detected. The classifier was reported to diagnose cytomegalovirus status with high specificity and sensitivity in both the original cohort and the validation cohort. The earlier analysis of 450 to 700 of the donors excluded fewer than 20 rarely observed V segments, including chromosome 9 orphons, because counts were too low. The authors suggested that the approach could potentially be generalized to other disease states and immunological phenotypes. Specific HLA alleles were associated with 16,951 TCR beta sequences at a false discovery rate of 0.05 in a later analysis. A later analysis reported that several top co-occurrence clusters appeared linked to parvovirus B19, influenza, CMV and Epstein-Barr virus. In a later genetic analysis, a missense DCLRE1C variant was associated with V-gene and J-gene trimming of TCR beta chains, and the association was replicated in an independent cohort. A later analysis found that most CMV-associated TCR beta chains appeared HLA-restricted, with HLA associations seemingly driven largely by CMV exposure. According to a later analysis, TCR association rates differed among HLA loci, with DRB1 alleles showing the most associated TCRs and HLA-C alleles showing the fewest. Assigning TCR associations to individual alleles was difficult when HLA alleles, especially DR and DQ, strongly co-occurred. In the study, some 180 TCR beta chains were listed as associated with cytomegalovirus. A further reported finding was that TCR beta sequences accurately predicted the HLA-A and HLA-B alleles for most subjects in the first cohort. In a later analysis, HLA-associated TCR beta chains showed more clonal expansion and lower generation probabilities than non-associated chains that were equally common. Linkage disequilibrium might explain the correlated functional status among segregating V segments, but an unknown experimental factor could not be excluded. The sequencing pipeline was judged likely to have produced a cluster of highly shared sequence variants as a technical artifact.

Libraries were made using the immunoSEQ multiplex PCR assay. A mixture of 60 forward primers for TCR Vbeta segments and 13 reverse primers for TCR Jbeta segments was used in the multiplex PCR. The CDR3 region of rearranged TCR beta genes was amplified from genomic DNA by a multiplex PCR assay. The Illumina HiSeq System was used to sequence the amplified TCR beta libraries as 87-base-pair reads. The original pipeline was this. A later analysis counted about 82 million unique TCR beta chains across the 670 or so repertoires, and 10 million to 11 million of these chains were shared by at least two donors. To remove PCR and sequencing errors, raw reads were error-corrected and collapsed into unique sequences using a nearest-neighbor algorithm that merged closely related sequences. Alignment of CDR3 sequences to IMGT reference sequences was used to assign V, D and J gene segments. Each retained sequence needed at least a six-nucleotide match to both a V gene segment and a J gene segment. Rearrangements were classified as productive when the CDR3 lacked stop codons and remained in frame with V and J, and all other rearrangements were classified as non-productive. CDR3 was defined by IMGT convention, running from the second conserved V-encoded cysteine to the conserved J-encoded phenylalanine. The earlier analysis of 500 to 750 of the donors excluded any sequence lacking an unambiguous match to a single V gene segment. An earlier analysis of several hundred of the donors called V segments functional above 56.7% productive rearrangements and segregating when the between-donor standard deviation exceeded 5%. To diagnose cytomegalovirus status from the catalog of TCR beta chain sequences, a statistical classification framework was built. V and J gene assignment, in a later analysis, came from comparing TCR nucleotide sequences with IMGT/GENE-DB human TR gene sequences. Using the TCRdist pipeline, a later analysis assigned CDR3 sequences along with most-parsimonious VDJ recombination scenarios. A later analysis defined each TCR beta chain by its CDR3 amino acid sequence plus V-gene family, and excluded reads lacking a unique V-gene family. In a later analysis, 500 to 700 highly shared, low-generation-probability nucleotide sequences were removed to address suspected cross-contamination and a sequencing artifact. In a later analysis, a clonal expansion index was calculated for each public chain from normalized within-repertoire ranks of inferred template counts. A later analysis computed generation probabilities with a VDJ recombination model fitted to out-of-frame rearrangements, and checked the results against IGoR. A later analysis scored TCR-TCR, TCR-HLA and TCR-CMV co-occurrence with hypergeometric tests, applying a repertoire-size bias correction to TCR pairs. False discovery rates were estimated in a later analysis by permuting HLA or CMV assignments 20 times. In a later analysis, co-occurring TCRs were grouped with DBSCAN, and TCRdist sequence similarity was added when clustering was performed within HLA-allele-positive subsets. Repertoires with fewer than 30,000 or more than 120,000 public chains were left out of co-occurrence clustering, as were several repertoires with anomalous nucleotide sharing. The table comes from immuneACCESS by way of TCRdb, which keeps in-frame sequences with V and J called. Part of the clones is missing from these tables; in studies checked, under half for an unresolved V gene and the rest for unknown reasons. The D gene and trimming were derived from the DNA, and the V and J assignments and clone size from that table. Across this sample there are fewer than 90,000 clones, with 70% to 80% seen only once. 14% to 15% of the sample is held by the ten biggest clonotypes.

The cohort consisted of 650 to 700 healthy bone marrow donors. Cohort members were all nominally healthy when sampled, although unrecorded immune exposures were likely present. The donor was CMV seropositive and belonged to the group of 250 to 300 seropositive cohort members. Every donor gave a peripheral blood sample, and the peripheral blood mononuclear cells from that sample were used for TCR beta sequencing. Genomic DNA extraction from the blood cell samples was performed with the Qiagen DNeasy Blood Extraction Kit. CDR1 SGHRS and CDR2 YFSETQ are derived from the germline V gene. Measured from the cysteine to the phenylalanine, the CDR3 is 15 residues long. The retained sequence is limited to the CDR3, 45 bases, with the frame set at the first base. Trimming takes 3 bases off V and 7 bases off J; junction bases not matched to a gene: 6. Turning to this clone: It has no known antigen specificity. No much larger clone exists at a distance of one base, and base qualities are not known.

The rearrangement joined TRBV5-1 to TRBJ2-4, and 11 junction bases match TRBD1. The sequenced sample was PBMCs. The sequence was collected from a woman between 40 and 55 years old in good health and CMV-seropositive. The CDR3 in this case is CASSSGQGALNIQYF. In nucleotides, the sequence is TGCGCCAGCAGCTCAGGACAGGGGGCGTTGAACATTCAGTACTTC.